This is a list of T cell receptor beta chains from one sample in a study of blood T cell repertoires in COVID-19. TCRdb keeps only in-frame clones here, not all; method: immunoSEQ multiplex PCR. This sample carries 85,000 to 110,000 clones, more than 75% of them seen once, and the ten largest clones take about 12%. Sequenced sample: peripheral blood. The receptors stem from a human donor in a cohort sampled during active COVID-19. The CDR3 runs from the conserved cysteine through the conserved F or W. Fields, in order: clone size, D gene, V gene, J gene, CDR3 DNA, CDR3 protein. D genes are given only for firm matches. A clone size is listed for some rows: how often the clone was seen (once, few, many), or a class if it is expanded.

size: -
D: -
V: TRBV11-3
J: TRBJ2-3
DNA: TGTGCCAGCAGCGTAGTTTTACTAGCCAACGTATATACGCAGTATTTT
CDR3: CASSVVLLANVYTQYF

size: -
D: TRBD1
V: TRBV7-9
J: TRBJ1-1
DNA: TGTGCCAGCAGCCTAGCCGGGACAGGGAACACTGAAGCTTTCTTT
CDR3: CASSLAGTGNTEAFF

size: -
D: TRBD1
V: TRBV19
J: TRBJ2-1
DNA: TGTGCCAGTAGTATCCAGGACAGGGTCAATGAGCAGTTCTTC
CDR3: CASSIQDRVNEQFF

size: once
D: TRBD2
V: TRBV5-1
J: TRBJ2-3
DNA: TGCGCCAGCAGCCCGGCGGGCGGGAGGACAGATACGCAGTATTTT
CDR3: CASSPAGGRTDTQYF

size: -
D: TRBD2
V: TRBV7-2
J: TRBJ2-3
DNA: TGTGCCAGCAGCCGGGGGGGCGGGGGCACAGATACGCAGTATTTT
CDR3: CASSRGGGGTDTQYF

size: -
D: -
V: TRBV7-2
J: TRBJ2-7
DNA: TGTGCCAGCAGCCGCCACTCACCCTACGAGCAGTACTTC
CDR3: CASSRHSPYEQYF

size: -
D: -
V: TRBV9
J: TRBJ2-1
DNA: TGTGCCAGCAGCGTAGAGGGGAACCACTACAATGAGCAGTTCTTC
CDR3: CASSVEGNHYNEQFF

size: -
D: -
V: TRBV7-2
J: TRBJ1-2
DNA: TGTGCCAGCAGCTCAATGTGGCAAGGGGGCTATGGCTACACCTTC
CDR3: CASSSMWQGGYGYTF

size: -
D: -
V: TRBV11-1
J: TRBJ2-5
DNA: TGTGCCAGCAGCTTAGGGCGGGTTCGGGACCAGTACTTC
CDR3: CASSLGRVRDQYF

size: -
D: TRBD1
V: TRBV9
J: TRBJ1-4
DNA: TGTGCCAGCAGCGTGGGACAGGGAATTTCCGGTGAAAAACTGTTTTTT
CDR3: CASSVGQGISGEKLFF

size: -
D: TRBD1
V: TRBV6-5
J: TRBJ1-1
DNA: TGTGCCAGCAGTCTGACAGGGATGACTGAAGCTTTCTTT
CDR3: CASSLTGMTEAFF

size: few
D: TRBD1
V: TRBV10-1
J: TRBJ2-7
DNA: TGCGCCAGCAGTGCCGGGACAGGGACCTACGAGCAGTACTTC
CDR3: CASSAGTGTYEQYF

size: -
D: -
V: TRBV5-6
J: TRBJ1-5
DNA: TGTGCCAGCAGCCTACTGACAGGCTTGGGCAATCAGCCCCAGCATTTT
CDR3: CASSLLTGLGNQPQHF

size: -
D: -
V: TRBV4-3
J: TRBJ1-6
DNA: TGCGCCAGCAGCCAAGATTCAGGGGTAGGCTCACCCCTCCACTTT
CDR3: CASSQDSGVGSPLHF

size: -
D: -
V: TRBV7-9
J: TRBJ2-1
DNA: TGTGCCAGCAGCTTAGCGCTGGACTACCTGCAGTTCTTC
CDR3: CASSLALDYLQFF

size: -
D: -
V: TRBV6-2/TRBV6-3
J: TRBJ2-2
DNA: TGTGCCAGCAGCCGAATACAGGGTATCGGGGAGCTGTTTTTT
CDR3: CASSRIQGIGELFF

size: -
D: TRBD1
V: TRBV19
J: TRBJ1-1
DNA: TGTGCCAGTAGTGTGAGCTTGGGACAGGGGGCGAATGAAGCTTTCTTT
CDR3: CASSVSLGQGANEAFF

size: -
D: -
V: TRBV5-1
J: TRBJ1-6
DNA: TGCGCCAGCAGCTTACGGCAGGGGAAGAATTCACCCCTCCACTTT
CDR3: CASSLRQGKNSPLHF

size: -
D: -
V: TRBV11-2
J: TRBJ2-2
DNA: TGTGCCAGCAGCTGGGCCACAGACACCGGGGAGCTGTTTTTT
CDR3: CASSWATDTGELFF

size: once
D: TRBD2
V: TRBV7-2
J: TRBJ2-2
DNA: TGTGCCAGCAGCTTACTAGCGGGGTTCGCGAACACCGGGGAGCTGTTTTTT
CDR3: CASSLLAGFANTGELFF

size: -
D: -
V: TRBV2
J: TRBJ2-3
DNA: TGTGCCAGCAGTCCGACAAGCACAGATACGCAGTATTTT
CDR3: CASSPTSTDTQYF

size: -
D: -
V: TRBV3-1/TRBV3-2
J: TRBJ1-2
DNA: TGTGCCAGCAGCCCCTCCTCGGGAAATCGGTATGGCTACACCTTC
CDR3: CASSPSSGNRYGYTF

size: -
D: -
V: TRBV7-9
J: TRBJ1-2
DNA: TGTGCCAGCAGCTTACCCCCGGGGGGCTACACCTTC
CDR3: CASSLPPGGYTF

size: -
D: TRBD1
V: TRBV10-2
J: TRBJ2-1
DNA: TGCGCCAGCAGTGAAAGAGGGACAGGGGCAAGGAATGAGCAGTTCTTC
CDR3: CASSERGTGARNEQFF

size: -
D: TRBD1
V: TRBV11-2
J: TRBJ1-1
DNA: TGTGCCAGCAGCCCCACAACCCCCGGGACAGGGAGTTCTGAAGCTTTCTTT
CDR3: CASSPTTPGTGSSEAFF

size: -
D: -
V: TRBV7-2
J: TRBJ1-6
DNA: TGTGCCAGCAGCGAGAGCTCCTATAATTCACCCCTCCACTTT
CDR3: CASSESSYNSPLHF

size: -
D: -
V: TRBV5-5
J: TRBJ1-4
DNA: TGTGCCAGCAGCGAGGGATCTAATGAAAAACTGTTTTTT
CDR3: CASSEGSNEKLFF

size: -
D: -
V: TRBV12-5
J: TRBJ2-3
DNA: TGTGCTAGTGGTTTGGTCCCAGACACAGATACGCAGTATTTT
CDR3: CASGLVPDTDTQYF

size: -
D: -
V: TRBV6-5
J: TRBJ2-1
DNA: TGTGCCAGCACCTGGACGGGGAGCTCCTACAATGAGCAGTTCTTC
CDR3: CASTWTGSSYNEQFF

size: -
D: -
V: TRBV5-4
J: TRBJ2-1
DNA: TGTGCCAGCAGCTCCGGACAGTTCTCCTACAATGAGCAGTTCTTC
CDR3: CASSSGQFSYNEQFF

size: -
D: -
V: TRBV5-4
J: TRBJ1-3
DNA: TGTGCCAGCAGCTTGGACAGTGGCTCTGGAAACACCATATATTTT
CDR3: CASSLDSGSGNTIYF

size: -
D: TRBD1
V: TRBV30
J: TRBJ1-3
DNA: TGTGCCTGGAACAAACAGGGGAGGTTTGGAAACACCATATATTTT
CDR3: CAWNKQGRFGNTIYF

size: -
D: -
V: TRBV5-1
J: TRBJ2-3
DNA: TGCGCCAGCAGCTTGCGGGGGGCCAGCACAGATACGCAGTATTTT
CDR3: CASSLRGASTDTQYF

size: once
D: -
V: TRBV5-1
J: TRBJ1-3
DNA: TGCGCCAGCAGCACGGGATCCTCTGGAAACACCATATATTTT
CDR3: CASSTGSSGNTIYF

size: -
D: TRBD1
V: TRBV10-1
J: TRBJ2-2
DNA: TGCGCCAGCAGTAACCTGGGACAGGGGGGAACGGTATCCGGGGAGCTGTTTTTT
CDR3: CASSNLGQGGTVSGELFF

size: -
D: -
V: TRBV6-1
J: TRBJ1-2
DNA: TGTGCCAGCAGTGAAATGCCAACTCCTTTTAACTATGGCTACACCTTC
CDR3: CASSEMPTPFNYGYTF

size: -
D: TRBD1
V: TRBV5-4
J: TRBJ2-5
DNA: TGTGCCAGCAGCTTGGGAGGGACAGGCGTTATCGGGACCCAGTACTTC
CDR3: CASSLGGTGVIGTQYF

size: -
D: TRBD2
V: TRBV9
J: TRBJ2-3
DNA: TGTGCCAGCAGCGTAGCTCCCGCGGGGGGAGGTACAGATACGCAGTATTTT
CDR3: CASSVAPAGGGTDTQYF

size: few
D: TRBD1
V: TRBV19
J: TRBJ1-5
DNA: TGTGCCAGTAGGAGACAGGGGAACAGCAATCAGCCCCAGCATTTT
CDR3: CASRRQGNSNQPQHF

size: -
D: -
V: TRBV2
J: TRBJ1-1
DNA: TGTGCCAGCAGTGGCCCAGAGAACACTGAAGCTTTCTTT
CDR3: CASSGPENTEAFF

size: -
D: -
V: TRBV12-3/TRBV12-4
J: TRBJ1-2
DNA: TGTGCCAGCGAAGGAGCCTATGGCTACACCTTC
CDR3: CASEGAYGYTF

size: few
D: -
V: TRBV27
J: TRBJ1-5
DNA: TGTGCCAGCAGTCGCGCCCTGAGTGATCAGCCCCAGCATTTT
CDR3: CASSRALSDQPQHF

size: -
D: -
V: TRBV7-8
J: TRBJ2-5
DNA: TGTGCCAGCAGCCGCCAGACTGGGGGGGCCTGGGAGACCCAGTACTTC
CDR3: CASSRQTGGAWETQYF

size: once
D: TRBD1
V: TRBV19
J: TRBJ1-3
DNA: TGTGCCAGTAGCTGGGGACAGTTCTCTGGAAACACCATATATTTT
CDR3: CASSWGQFSGNTIYF

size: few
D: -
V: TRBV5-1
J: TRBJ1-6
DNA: TGCGCCAGCAGTCCTGCAGGGGTCAATTCACCCCTCCACTTT
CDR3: CASSPAGVNSPLHF

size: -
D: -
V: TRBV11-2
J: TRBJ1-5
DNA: TGTGCCAGCAGCTTAGCGGATGACAGACCCCAGCATTTT
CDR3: CASSLADDRPQHF

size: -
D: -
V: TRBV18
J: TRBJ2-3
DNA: TGTGCCAGCTCACCACCGCACAGGTCTAGCACAGATACGCAGTATTTT
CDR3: CASSPPHRSSTDTQYF

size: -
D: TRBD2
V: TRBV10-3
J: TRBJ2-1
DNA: TGTGCCATCAGCCGACTAGCGAGGGGAAATGAGCAGTTCTTC
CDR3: CAISRLARGNEQFF

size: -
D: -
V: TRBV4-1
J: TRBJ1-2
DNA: TGCGCCAGCAGCCAAGATGAGGAGGGCAGGGGCTACACCTTC
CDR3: CASSQDEEGRGYTF

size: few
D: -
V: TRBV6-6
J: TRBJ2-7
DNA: TGTGCCAGCAGCGCGCAGGGCGCGTACGAGCAGTACTTC
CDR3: CASSAQGAYEQYF

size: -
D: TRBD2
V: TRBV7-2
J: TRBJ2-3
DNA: TGTGCCAGCAGCTCGGGGACTAGCGGGGGACCTTATACGCAGTATTTT
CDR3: CASSSGTSGGPYTQYF

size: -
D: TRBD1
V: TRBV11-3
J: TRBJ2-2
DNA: TGTGCCAGCAGCTTAGGACAGGGCCCCGGGGAGCTGTTTTTT
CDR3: CASSLGQGPGELFF

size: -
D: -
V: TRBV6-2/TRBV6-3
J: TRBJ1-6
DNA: TGTGCCAGCAGTTACCCAACTCTGGTATCACCCCTCCACTTT
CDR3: CASSYPTLVSPLHF

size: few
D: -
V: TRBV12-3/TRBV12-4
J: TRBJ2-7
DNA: TGTGCCAGCACCAGGGGTTACGAGCAGTACTTC
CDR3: CASTRGYEQYF

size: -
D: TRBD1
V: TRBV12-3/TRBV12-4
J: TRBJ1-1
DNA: TGTGCCAGCAGTTGGACAGGGGAAGCTTTCTTT
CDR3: CASSWTGEAFF